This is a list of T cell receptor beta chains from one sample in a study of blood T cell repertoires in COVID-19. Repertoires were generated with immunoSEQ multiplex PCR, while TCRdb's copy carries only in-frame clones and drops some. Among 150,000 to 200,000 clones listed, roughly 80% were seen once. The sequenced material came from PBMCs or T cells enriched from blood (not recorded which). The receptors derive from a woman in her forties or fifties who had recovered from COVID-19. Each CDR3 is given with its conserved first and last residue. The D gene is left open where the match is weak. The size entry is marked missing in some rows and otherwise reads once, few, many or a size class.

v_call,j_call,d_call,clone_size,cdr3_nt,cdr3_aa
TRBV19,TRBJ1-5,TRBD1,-,TGTGCCAGTAGCGGGACAGGCGGCAGCGGGCAGCCCCAGCATTTT,CASSGTGGSGQPQHF
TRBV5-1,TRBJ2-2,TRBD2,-,TGCGCCAGCAGCAGTAGCGGGGGGCCCCACGGGGAGCTGTTTTTT,CASSSSGGPHGELFF
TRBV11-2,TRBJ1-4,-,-,TGTGCCAGCAGCTTAGATCTCTCTATACTGTTTTTT,CASSLDLSILFF
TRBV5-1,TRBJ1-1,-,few,TGCGCCAGCAGCTTGGTTGCGGGGAACACTGAAGCTTTCTTT,CASSLVAGNTEAFF
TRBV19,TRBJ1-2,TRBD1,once,TGTGCCAGTAGCCAGGGGGCGGTCTATGGCTACACCTTC,CASSQGAVYGYTF
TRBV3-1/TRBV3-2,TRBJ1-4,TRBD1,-,TGTGCCAGCAGCCAAGGGGGGACAGGGAATGAAAAACTGTTTTTT,CASSQGGTGNEKLFF
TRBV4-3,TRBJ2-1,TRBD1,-,TGCGCCAGCAGCCACCAAGGGACAGGGTCTCATATTGGCAATGAGCAGTTCTTC,CASSHQGTGSHIGNEQFF
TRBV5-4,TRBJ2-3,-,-,TGTGCCAGCAGCTTGCAGGGCTCAGATACGCAGTATTTT,CASSLQGSDTQYF
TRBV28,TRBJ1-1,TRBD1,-,TGTGCCAGCACGAGACAGGGGGCTGACACTGAAGCTTTCTTT,CASTRQGADTEAFF
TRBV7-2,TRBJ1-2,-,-,TGTGCCAGCAGTTTAGACAGCCTCTATGGCTACACCTTC,CASSLDSLYGYTF
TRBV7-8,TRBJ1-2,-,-,TGTGCCAGCAGCTTAATTCTGGGGGCTAGGGGCTACACCTTC,CASSLILGARGYTF
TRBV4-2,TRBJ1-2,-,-,TGTGCCAGCAGCCAAGAAGTAGGGACATCCTCCTATGGCTACACCTTC,CASSQEVGTSSYGYTF
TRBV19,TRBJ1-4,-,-,TGTGCCAGTAGTGACCGGTGGGGGGGCCTCGATGAAAAACTGTTTTTT,CASSDRWGGLDEKLFF
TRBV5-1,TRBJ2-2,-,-,TGCGCCAGCAGGGTAGGGGAACTACACACCGGGGAGCTGTTTTTT,CASRVGELHTGELFF
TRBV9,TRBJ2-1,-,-,TGTGCCAGCAGCGTAGCCGGGACTCTCAATGAGCAGTTCTTC,CASSVAGTLNEQFF
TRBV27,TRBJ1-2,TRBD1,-,TGTGCCAGCAGGAACTCAGGGGGCAGCGGCTACACCTTC,CASRNSGGSGYTF
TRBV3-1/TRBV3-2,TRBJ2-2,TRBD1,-,TGTGCCAGCAGCCCTGGACAGGGACAGTCGGCCGGGGAGCTGTTTTTT,CASSPGQGQSAGELFF
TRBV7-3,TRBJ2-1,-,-,TGTGCCAGCAGCGCCAGGGGTGGCGGGGGTAACAATGAGCAGTTCTTC,CASSARGGGGNNEQFF
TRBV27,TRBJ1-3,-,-,TGTGCCAGCAGCCCCTCAGGGTACTACGCTGGAAACACCATATATTTT,CASSPSGYYAGNTIYF
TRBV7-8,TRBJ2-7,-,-,TGTGCCAGCAGCTTAGCGTCGGGGAGCGTAAGCTCCTACGAGCAGTACTTC,CASSLASGSVSSYEQYF
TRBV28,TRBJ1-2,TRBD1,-,TGTGCCAGCAGTTTCCCCGGGACAGGGGGCTATGGCTACACCTTC,CASSFPGTGGYGYTF
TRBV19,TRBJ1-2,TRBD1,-,TGTGCCAGTAGTATAGGACAGGGGGCGAACCATGGCTACACCTTC,CASSIGQGANHGYTF
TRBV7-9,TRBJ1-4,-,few,TGTGCCAGCAGCTTATCCAGGGCCCGAAATAAAAAACTGTTTTTT,CASSLSRARNKKLFF
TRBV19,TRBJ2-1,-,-,TGTGCCAGTATTCAAGCGGCACTCCCTTATGAGCAGTTCTTC,CASIQAALPYEQFF
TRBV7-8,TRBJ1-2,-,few,TGTGCCAGCAGCTTAGTTCCAGGGTTTTATGGCTACACCTTC,CASSLVPGFYGYTF
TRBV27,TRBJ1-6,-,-,TGTGCCAGCAGTTTTGTTGTAAATAATTCACCCCTCCACTTT,CASSFVVNNSPLHF
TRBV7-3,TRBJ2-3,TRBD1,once,TGTGCCAGCAGCTTAATTGGCAGGGGGAACACAGATACGCAGTATTTT,CASSLIGRGNTDTQYF
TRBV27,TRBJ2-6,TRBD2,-,TGTGCCAGCAGTCCGGGACTAGTAATATCTGGGGCCAACGTCCTGACTTTC,CASSPGLVISGANVLTF
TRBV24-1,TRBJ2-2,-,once,TGTGCCACCAGTGACACCAGGAGGAGGGAGCTGTTTTTT,CATSDTRRRELFF
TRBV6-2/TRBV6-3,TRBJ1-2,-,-,TGTGCCAGCAGTTACTCGAAGGAGCAGGGCTACACCTTC,CASSYSKEQGYTF
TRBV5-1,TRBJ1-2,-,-,TGCGCCAGCACCCCATTGGCGGAGACTTCCTATGGCTACACCTTC,CASTPLAETSYGYTF
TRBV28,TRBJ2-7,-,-,TGTGCCAGCAGTTCAAGGGGATTTCCCTACGAGCAGTACTTC,CASSSRGFPYEQYF
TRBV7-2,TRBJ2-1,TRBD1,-,TGTGCCAGCAGCGCTGGACAGGGCACCTACAATGAGCAGTTCTTC,CASSAGQGTYNEQFF
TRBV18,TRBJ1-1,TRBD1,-,TGTGCCAGCTCAGAACAAGAGACAGGGATAGACACTGAAGCTTTCTTT,CASSEQETGIDTEAFF
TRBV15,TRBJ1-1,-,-,TGTGCCACCAGCAGCCGTTTAAACACTGAAGCTTTCTTT,CATSSRLNTEAFF
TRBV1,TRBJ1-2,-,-,TGCACCAGCAGCCAAGATCCCGGGGACTATGGCTACACCTTC,CTSSQDPGDYGYTF
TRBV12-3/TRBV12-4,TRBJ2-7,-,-,TGTGCCAGCAGTTTAGCGCGTGTCGAGCAGTACTTC,CASSLARVEQYF
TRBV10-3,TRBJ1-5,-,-,TGTGCCATCAGTGAGTCCCGGGGGGATAGCAATCAGCCCCAGCATTTT,CAISESRGDSNQPQHF
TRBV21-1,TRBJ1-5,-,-,TGTGCCAGCAGCCTCCGTTGTCAGCCCCAGCATTTT,CASSLRCQPQHF
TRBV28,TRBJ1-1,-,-,TGTGCCAGCAGTTCAAACAAAAAACGCGGTGAAGCTTTCTTT,CASSSNKKRGEAFF
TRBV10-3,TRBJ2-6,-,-,TGTGCCATCAGTGACTCCGGGAGCTCTGGGGCCAACGTCCTGACTTTC,CAISDSGSSGANVLTF
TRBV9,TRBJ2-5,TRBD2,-,TGTGCCAGCAGCTTCGGGACTAGCGGGAAGGAGACCCAGTACTTC,CASSFGTSGKETQYF
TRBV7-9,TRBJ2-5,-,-,TGTGCCAGCAGCTTATGGGGAGGAGAGACCCAGTACTTC,CASSLWGGETQYF
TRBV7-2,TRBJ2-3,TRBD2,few,TGTGCCAGCAGCTTTAGCGGGACCTACACAGATACGCAGTATTTT,CASSFSGTYTDTQYF
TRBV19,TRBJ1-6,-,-,TGTGCCAGTAGTCCAAAACAGGGTGTCGCGAATTCACCCCTCCACTTT,CASSPKQGVANSPLHF
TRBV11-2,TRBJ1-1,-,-,TGTGCCAGCAGCTTGGGGGAGGGGAGAGCTGAAGCTTTCTTT,CASSLGEGRAEAFF
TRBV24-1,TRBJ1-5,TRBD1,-,TGTGCCACCAGTGATTACAAGGACAGGGCCGGCCATCAGCCCCAGCATTTT,CATSDYKDRAGHQPQHF
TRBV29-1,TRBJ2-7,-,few,TGCAGCGTTGAGTGGACAGACTACGAGCAGTACTTC,CSVEWTDYEQYF
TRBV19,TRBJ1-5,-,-,TGTGCCAGTAGTATAGGGCAGGGCAATCAGCCCCAGCATTTT,CASSIGQGNQPQHF
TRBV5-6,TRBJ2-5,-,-,TGTGCCAGCAGCCCGAACACGGGGCGGGGGCGAGCGACCCAGTACTTC,CASSPNTGRGRATQYF
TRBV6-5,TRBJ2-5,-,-,TGTGCCAGCAGTTACAGGGGTTATGAGACCCAGTACTTC,CASSYRGYETQYF